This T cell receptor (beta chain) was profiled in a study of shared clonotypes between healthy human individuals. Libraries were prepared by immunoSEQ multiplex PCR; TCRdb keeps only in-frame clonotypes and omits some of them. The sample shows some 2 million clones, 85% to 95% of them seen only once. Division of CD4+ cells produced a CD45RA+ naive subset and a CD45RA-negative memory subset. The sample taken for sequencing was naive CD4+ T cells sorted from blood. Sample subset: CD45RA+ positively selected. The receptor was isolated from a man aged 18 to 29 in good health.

The DNA of the CDR3 is TGTGCCATCGCTGACGCGGACAATGAGCAGTTCTTC. Its protein product is CAIADADNEQFF. The genes are TRBV10-3 and TRBJ2-1; no firm D call. The germline V gene encodes CDR1 ENHRY and CDR2 SYGVKD. This CDR3 has 12 amino acids. Trimming left V 8 bases short and J 5 bases short, with 10 bases between.